This is a list of T cell receptor beta chains from one sample in a study of cytomegalovirus exposure and HLA in healthy donors. The data were produced by immunoSEQ multiplex PCR, yet TCRdb's version contains in-frame clones alone and is incomplete. Among approximately 300,000 clones listed, about four fifths were seen once. Material: PBMCs. The receptors originated from a girl aged 2 to 10 in good health and CMV-seronegative. The CDR3 runs from the conserved cysteine through the conserved F or W. The D gene is left open where the match is weak. The size of a clone is reported for some rows only, either as once, few or many, or as a class for expanded clones.

abundance: -; d_gene: -; v_gene: TRBV7-8; j_gene: TRBJ2-1; CDR3aa: CASSRLGVLGDEQFF; CDR3nt: TGTGCCAGCAGTCGATTAGGGGTCCTTGGGGATGAGCAGTTCTTC
abundance: -; d_gene: TRBD2; v_gene: TRBV4-1; j_gene: TRBJ2-7; CDR3aa: CASRTLAGVGEQYF; CDR3nt: TGCGCCAGCAGAACCTTAGCGGGAGTGGGCGAGCAGTACTTC
abundance: -; d_gene: -; v_gene: TRBV5-1; j_gene: TRBJ2-7; CDR3aa: CASSRRLLSYEQYF; CDR3nt: TGCGCCAGCAGCAGGAGGCTTTTATCCTACGAGCAGTACTTC
abundance: -; d_gene: TRBD2; v_gene: TRBV2; j_gene: TRBJ2-7; CDR3aa: CASSGLAGPHEQYF; CDR3nt: TGTGCCAGCAGTGGGCTAGCGGGTCCCCACGAGCAGTACTTC
abundance: few; d_gene: TRBD2; v_gene: TRBV4-2; j_gene: TRBJ2-7; CDR3aa: CASSQGWGGVYEQYF; CDR3nt: TGTGCCAGCAGCCAAGGCTGGGGAGGGGTCTACGAGCAGTACTTC
abundance: -; d_gene: -; v_gene: TRBV7-9; j_gene: TRBJ1-1; CDR3aa: CASSLDRINTEAFF; CDR3nt: TGTGCCAGCAGCCTCGACAGGATTAACACTGAAGCTTTCTTT
abundance: -; d_gene: -; v_gene: TRBV5-1; j_gene: TRBJ1-1; CDR3aa: CASSQGVMNAEAFF; CDR3nt: TGCGCCAGCAGCCAAGGGGTAATGAACGCTGAAGCTTTCTTT
abundance: -; d_gene: TRBD1; v_gene: TRBV2; j_gene: TRBJ2-7; CDR3aa: CASRIQGAYEQYF; CDR3nt: TGTGCCAGCAGGATCCAGGGGGCCTACGAGCAGTACTTC
abundance: -; d_gene: TRBD2; v_gene: TRBV14; j_gene: TRBJ2-7; CDR3aa: CASSQEVKLAGTPYEQYF; CDR3nt: TGTGCCAGCAGCCAAGAAGTCAAACTAGCGGGGACTCCCTACGAGCAGTACTTC
abundance: few; d_gene: -; v_gene: TRBV21-1; j_gene: TRBJ2-7; CDR3aa: CASSKVDSGSSYEQYF; CDR3nt: TGTGCCAGCAGCAAAGTCGATAGCGGGAGCTCCTACGAGCAGTACTTC
abundance: -; d_gene: -; v_gene: TRBV4-1; j_gene: TRBJ2-7; CDR3aa: CASSPRVIASYEQYF; CDR3nt: TGCGCCAGCAGCCCCCGGGTAATTGCCTCCTACGAGCAGTACTTC
abundance: -; d_gene: -; v_gene: TRBV27; j_gene: TRBJ1-2; CDR3aa: CASSLSGGGGRFGYTF; CDR3nt: TGTGCCAGCAGTTTAAGTGGTGGGGGCGGGCGATTCGGCTACACCTTC
abundance: -; d_gene: -; v_gene: TRBV5-8; j_gene: TRBJ2-7; CDR3aa: CASSLSGAKGKQYF; CDR3nt: TGTGCCAGCAGCTTGAGTGGCGCGAAGGGGAAGCAGTACTTC
abundance: -; d_gene: TRBD1; v_gene: TRBV28; j_gene: TRBJ1-5; CDR3aa: CASNGQGVSNQPQHF; CDR3nt: TGTGCCAGCAACGGACAGGGGGTTAGCAATCAGCCCCAGCATTTT
abundance: -; d_gene: -; v_gene: TRBV4-2; j_gene: TRBJ1-2; CDR3aa: CASSQGYPLNYGYTF; CDR3nt: TGTGCCAGCAGCCAAGGGTATCCCCTAAACTATGGCTACACCTTC
abundance: -; d_gene: -; v_gene: TRBV30; j_gene: TRBJ1-5; CDR3aa: CAWSPTGFNQPQHF; CDR3nt: TGTGCCTGGAGTCCAACAGGGTTCAATCAGCCCCAGCATTTT
abundance: -; d_gene: TRBD1; v_gene: TRBV5-5; j_gene: TRBJ1-4; CDR3aa: CASSLDRGGGEKLFF; CDR3nt: TGTGCCAGCAGCTTGGACAGGGGAGGTGGTGAAAAACTGTTTTTT
abundance: -; d_gene: TRBD1; v_gene: TRBV5-1; j_gene: TRBJ1-2; CDR3aa: CASSLGQGSSGYTF; CDR3nt: TGCGCCAGCAGCCTAGGACAGGGCTCGTCTGGCTACACCTTC
abundance: -; d_gene: -; v_gene: TRBV7-6; j_gene: TRBJ2-7; CDR3aa: CASSRGGTYEQYF; CDR3nt: TGTGCCAGCAGCCGGGGTGGGACCTACGAGCAGTACTTC
abundance: -; d_gene: -; v_gene: TRBV7-9; j_gene: TRBJ1-2; CDR3aa: CSSSPGPQRRPDYGYTF; CDR3nt: TGTTCCAGCAGCCCGGGTCCCCAAAGACGGCCCGATTATGGCTACACCTTC
abundance: -; d_gene: -; v_gene: TRBV7-8; j_gene: TRBJ2-7; CDR3aa: CASSPVRSTYEQYF; CDR3nt: TGTGCCAGCAGCCCCGTGAGGAGTACGTACGAGCAGTACTTC
abundance: -; d_gene: -; v_gene: TRBV19; j_gene: TRBJ1-2; CDR3aa: CASVRGKFDGYTF; CDR3nt: TGTGCCAGTGTTCGGGGGAAATTCGATGGCTACACCTTC
abundance: few; d_gene: TRBD1; v_gene: TRBV6-1; j_gene: TRBJ2-5; CDR3aa: CASSEASSQGAQETQYF; CDR3nt: TGTGCCAGCAGTGAAGCTTCTTCACAGGGGGCCCAAGAGACCCAGTACTTC
abundance: -; d_gene: TRBD1; v_gene: TRBV5-8; j_gene: TRBJ1-1; CDR3aa: CASSYYRGATDTEAFF; CDR3nt: TGTGCCAGCAGCTATTACAGGGGGGCTACGGACACTGAAGCTTTCTTT
abundance: -; d_gene: -; v_gene: TRBV7-8; j_gene: TRBJ2-7; CDR3aa: CATNHGGYTAYEQYF; CDR3nt: TGTGCCACCAATCACGGGGGTTATACCGCCTACGAGCAGTACTTC
abundance: -; d_gene: -; v_gene: TRBV18; j_gene: TRBJ1-2; CDR3aa: CASSRDRNYGYTF; CDR3nt: TGTGCCAGCTCACGTGACAGGAACTATGGCTACACCTTC
abundance: -; d_gene: -; v_gene: TRBV2; j_gene: TRBJ2-7; CDR3aa: CASSETFVQYF; CDR3nt: TGTGCCAGCAGTGAAACTTTTGTGCAGTACTTC
abundance: -; d_gene: TRBD1; v_gene: TRBV29-1; j_gene: TRBJ1-2; CDR3aa: CSGRQGGGYTF; CDR3nt: TGCAGCGGCCGACAGGGCGGGGGCTACACCTTC
abundance: -; d_gene: TRBD1; v_gene: TRBV30; j_gene: TRBJ1-5; CDR3aa: CAWSGQGHQPQHF; CDR3nt: TGTGCCTGGAGTGGACAGGGGCATCAGCCCCAGCATTTT
abundance: -; d_gene: -; v_gene: TRBV6-1; j_gene: TRBJ1-1; CDR3aa: CASSEPGGALTEAFF; CDR3nt: TGTGCCAGCAGTGAACCGGGGGGGGCGCTCACTGAAGCTTTCTTT